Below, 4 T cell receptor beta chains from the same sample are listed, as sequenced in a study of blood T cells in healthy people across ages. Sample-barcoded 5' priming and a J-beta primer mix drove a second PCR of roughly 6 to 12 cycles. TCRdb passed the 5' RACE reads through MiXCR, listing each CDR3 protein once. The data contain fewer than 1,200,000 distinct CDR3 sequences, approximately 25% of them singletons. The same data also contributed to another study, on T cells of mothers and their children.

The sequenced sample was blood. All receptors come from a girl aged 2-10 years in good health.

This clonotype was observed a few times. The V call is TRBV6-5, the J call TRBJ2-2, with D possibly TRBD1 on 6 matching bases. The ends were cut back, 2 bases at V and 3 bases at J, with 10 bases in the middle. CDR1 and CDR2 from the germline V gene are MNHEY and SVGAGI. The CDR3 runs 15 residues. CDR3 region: CASSYNRVHTGELFF. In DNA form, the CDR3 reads TGTGCCAGCAGTTACAACAGGGTGCACACCGGGGAGCTGTTTTTT.

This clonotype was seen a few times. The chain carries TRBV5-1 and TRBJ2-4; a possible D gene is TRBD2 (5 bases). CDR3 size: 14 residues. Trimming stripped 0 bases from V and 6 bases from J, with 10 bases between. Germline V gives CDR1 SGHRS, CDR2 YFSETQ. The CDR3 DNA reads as TGCGCCAGCAGCTTGGACATCGAGGGAAACATTCAGTACTTC. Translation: CASSLDIEGNIQYF.

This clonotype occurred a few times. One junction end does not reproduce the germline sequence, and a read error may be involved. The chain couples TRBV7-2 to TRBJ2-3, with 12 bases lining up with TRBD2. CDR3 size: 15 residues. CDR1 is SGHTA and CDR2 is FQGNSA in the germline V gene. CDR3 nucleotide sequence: TGTGCCGGCAGGCAGACTAGCGGGGGTGCGGATACGCAGTATTTT. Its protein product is CAGRQTSGGADTQYF.

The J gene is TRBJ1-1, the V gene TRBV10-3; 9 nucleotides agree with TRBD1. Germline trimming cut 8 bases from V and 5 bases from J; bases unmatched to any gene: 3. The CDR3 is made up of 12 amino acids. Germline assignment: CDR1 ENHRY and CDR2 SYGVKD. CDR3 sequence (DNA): TGTGCCATCGGGACAGGGTCGACTGAAGCTTTCTTT. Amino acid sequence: CAIGTGSTEAFF.